A selection of T cell receptor beta chains follows, all from one sample in a study of blood T cell repertoires in COVID-19. Clones were read by immunoSEQ multiplex PCR, and TCRdb kept only the in-frame ones, dropping some. In the table there are roughly 200,000 clones, roughly 82% of which are singletons. The sample consisted of PBMCs or T cells enriched from blood (not recorded which). These receptors came from a man aged 40-55 years who had recovered from COVID-19. Both conserved end residues are part of each CDR3. A D gene is named only where the DNA matches it firmly. Clone size is stated in some rows and not others, as once, few, many or a class when expanded.

v_gene	j_gene	d_gene	abundance	CDR3aa	CDR3nt
TRBV9	TRBJ2-1	NA	NA	CASSVEEGGNFLTRNEQFF	TGTGCCAGCAGCGTAGAAGAAGGCGGGAACTTTCTCACGAGGAATGAGCAGTTCTTC
TRBV7-2	TRBJ2-3	NA	NA	CASRSPGTIDTQYF	TGTGCCAGCAGGTCTCCCGGGACAATAGATACGCAGTATTTT
TRBV29-1	TRBJ1-2	TRBD1	NA	CSVVGTGDYGYTF	TGCAGCGTCGTCGGGACAGGGGACTATGGCTACACCTTC
TRBV2	TRBJ1-4	NA	NA	CASRLDQLATNEKLFF	TGTGCCAGCAGGCTAGACCAATTGGCAACTAATGAAAAACTGTTTTTT
TRBV9	TRBJ2-1	NA	NA	CASSPRDLSYNEQFF	TGTGCCAGCAGCCCCCGGGACTTATCCTACAATGAGCAGTTCTTC
TRBV7-2	TRBJ2-7	NA	NA	CASSLVGPPGGNEQYF	TGTGCCAGCAGCTTAGTGGGGCCCCCCGGGGGAAACGAGCAGTACTTC
TRBV9	TRBJ2-3	TRBD1	few	CASSFRDRASDTQYF	TGTGCCAGCAGCTTCCGGGACAGGGCATCTGATACGCAGTATTTT
TRBV24-1	TRBJ2-2	TRBD2	NA	CATSALGLAGTGELFF	TGTGCCACCAGTGCACTTGGACTAGCGGGTACCGGGGAGCTGTTTTTT
TRBV30	TRBJ2-1	NA	NA	CAWNLQGEQFF	TGTGCCTGGAACCTGCAGGGTGAGCAGTTCTTC
TRBV19	TRBJ1-1	NA	NA	CASSIAGYTEAFF	TGTGCCAGTAGTATAGCCGGGTACACTGAAGCTTTCTTT
TRBV27	TRBJ2-1	TRBD2	few	CASSLRAGLAEPSEQFF	TGTGCCAGCAGTTTAAGGGCCGGACTAGCGGAACCTAGTGAGCAGTTCTTC
TRBV13	TRBJ1-1	NA	NA	CASSGHMNTEAFF	TGTGCCAGCAGCGGACATATGAACACTGAAGCTTTCTTT